The clone carrying this T cell receptor beta chain showed up just a few times. Its antigen remains unknown. Cell sorting via CD45RO/CCR7/CD25/CD127/CD95/CD27 was performed to obtain CD4+ naive, central memory, regulatory and stem cell-like memory cells. V was clipped by 2 bases and J by 2 bases, with 10 bases between them. Germline assignment: CDR1 MGHDK and CDR2 SYGVNS. The CDR3 spans 16 residues. cDNA synthesis used the whole RNA isolate, giving expressed TCRB sequences. Profiled with immunoSEQ multiplex PCR; TCRdb holds only in-frame clones, not every one. Of around 240,000 clones listed, around 16% are singletons. This entry comes from a study of beta chain features in type 1 diabetes. General study findings and limits: Researchers report that Type 1 diabetes patients had moderately but significantly shorter TCRB CDR3s across all four CD4+ subsets.

The chain joins TRBV25-1 to TRBJ2-6; weak D call: TRBD1 (6 bases). This receptor was taken from a man younger than 45 with type 1 diabetes. The sample taken for sequencing was naive CD4+ T cells from blood. The CDR3 DNA is TGTGCCAGCAGTGAAGCAGGGGAACCTGGGGCCAACGTCCTGACTTTC. This gives the protein CASSEAGEPGANVLTF.